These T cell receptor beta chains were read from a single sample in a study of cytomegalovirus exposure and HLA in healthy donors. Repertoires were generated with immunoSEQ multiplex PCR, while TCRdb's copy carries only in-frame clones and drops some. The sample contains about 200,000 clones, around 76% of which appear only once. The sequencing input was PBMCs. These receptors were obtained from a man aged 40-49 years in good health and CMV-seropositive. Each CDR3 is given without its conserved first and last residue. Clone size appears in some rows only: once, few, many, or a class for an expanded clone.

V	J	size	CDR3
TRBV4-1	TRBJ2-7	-	ASSYRGGEQY
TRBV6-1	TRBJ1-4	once	ASSEAETGAANEKLF
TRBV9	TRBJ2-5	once	ASSGSELSQETQY
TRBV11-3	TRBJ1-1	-	ASSLVMGAGIMNTEAF
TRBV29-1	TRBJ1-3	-	SVVSSGNTIY
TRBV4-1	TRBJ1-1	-	ASRIDRDNTEAF
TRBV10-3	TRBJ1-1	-	AISDEGHFEAF
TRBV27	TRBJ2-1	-	ASSYRGNEQF
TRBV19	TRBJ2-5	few	ASSMTGWETQY
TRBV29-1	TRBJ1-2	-	SVPPRGGYGYT
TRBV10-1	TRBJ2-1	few	ASSEPGYEQF
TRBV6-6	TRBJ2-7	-	ASSYSGGGTYEQY
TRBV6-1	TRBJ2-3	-	ASSEGLAGGENTQY
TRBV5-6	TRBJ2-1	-	ASSAGLDDEQF
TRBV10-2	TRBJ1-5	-	ASSESRYQPQH
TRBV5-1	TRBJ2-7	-	ASSSSPGTRSEQY
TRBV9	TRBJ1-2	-	ASSVDEGANYGYT
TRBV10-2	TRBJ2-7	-	ASSQTGGLNEQY
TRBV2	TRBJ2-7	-	ASSLGQGGTYEQY
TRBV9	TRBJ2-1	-	ASTLGQVGYNEQF
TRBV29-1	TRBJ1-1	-	SVIGQAEAF
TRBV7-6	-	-	ASSLGREYEQY